This T cell receptor beta chain was sequenced in a study of blood T cells in healthy people across ages. A sample-barcoded 5' primer and a J-beta primer mix were used in a second PCR of roughly 6 to 11 cycles. One entry per CDR3 protein, called by TCRdb with MiXCR from the 5' RACE reads. In the table there are more than 650,000 distinct CDR3 sequences, 22% of which are singletons. General study points: It was not known whether donors were CMV positive (a possible confounder of expanded clonotype changes).

As for this clonotype: Its antigen is undetermined.

The TCR comes from a man aged 65 to 79 in good health. Sample: blood.

The CDR3 DNA reads TGCAGTGCTAGAGGGGGACTGGGAGCTTTCTTT. Its protein is CSARGGLGAFF. The chain uses TRBV20-1 and TRBJ1-1; the D gene is possibly TRBD1 (5 bases). The V gene lost 1 base and the J gene lost 10 bases, with 10 bases spanning the gap. The CDR3 is 11 amino acids. CDR1 DFQATT and CDR2 SNEGSKA come from the germline V gene (reference sequence).